These 2 T cell receptor beta chains were sequenced from one sample in a study of shared clonotypes between healthy human individuals (dated by TCRdb to 2018 to 2021). The library was prepared using the immunoSEQ multiplex PCR assay. As stored in TCRdb, this immuneACCESS dataset retains in-frame rearrangements with V and J assigned. A fraction of the clones does not appear; measured against another copy, unresolved V genes explain less than half of the discrepancy, and the remainder lacks a known reason. This sample gives under 2.5 million clones in total; 85% to 95% of them show up just once. Around 0.35% of the sample is held by the ten biggest clonotypes. Material: naive CD4+ T cells from PBMCs. This specimen's cell subset or site label, per the study, means: CD45RA+ positively selected. The source is a young man in good health. Some clones in this sample may be carry-over from other donors' samples.

The rearrangement links TRBV9 to TRBJ2-2; 9 bases agree with TRBD2. Germline CDR1 SGDLS, CDR2 YYNGEE. The V segment lost 3 bases and the J segment 2 bases; nucleotides outside the gene matches: 5. The CDR3 is made up of 16 amino acids. The CDR3 DNA reads TGTGCCAGCAGCGCGTCGACTAGCGGAAACACCGGGGAGCTGTTTTTT. It translates to CASSASTSGNTGELFF.

The rearrangement links TRBV2 to TRBJ1-5; D perhaps matches TRBD1 (6 bases). Germline V CDR1 and CDR2: SNHLY, FYNNEI. This CDR3 spans 15 amino acids. V lost 3 bases, J lost 1 base, and 10 bases lay in between. The CDR3 loop is CASSESRGSNQPQHF. In nucleotides, the CDR3 is TGTGCCAGCAGTGAGTCGAGGGGGAGCAATCAGCCCCAGCATTTT.